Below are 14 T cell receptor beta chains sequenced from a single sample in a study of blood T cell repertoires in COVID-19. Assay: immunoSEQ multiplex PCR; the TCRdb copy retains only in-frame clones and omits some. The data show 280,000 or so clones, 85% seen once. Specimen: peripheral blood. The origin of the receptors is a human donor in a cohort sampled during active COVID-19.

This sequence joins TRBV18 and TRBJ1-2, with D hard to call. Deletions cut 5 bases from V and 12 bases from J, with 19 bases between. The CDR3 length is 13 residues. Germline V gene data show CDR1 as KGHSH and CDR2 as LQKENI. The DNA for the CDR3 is TGTGCCAGCTCAGGAGCCGTCGTTCCTTACCACACCTTC. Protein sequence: CASSGAVVPYHTF.

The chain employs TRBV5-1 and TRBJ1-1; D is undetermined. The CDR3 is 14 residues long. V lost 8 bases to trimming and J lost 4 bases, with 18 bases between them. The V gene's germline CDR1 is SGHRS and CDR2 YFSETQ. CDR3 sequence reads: CASSIGGIITEAFF. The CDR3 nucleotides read TGCGCCAGTTCCATAGGCGGGATTATCACTGAAGCTTTCTTT. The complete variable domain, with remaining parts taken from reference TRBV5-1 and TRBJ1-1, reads KAGVTQTPRYLIKTRGQQVTLSCSPISGHRSVSWYQQTPGQGLQFLFEYFSETQRNKGNFPGRFSGRQFSNSRSEMNVSTLELGDSALYLCASSIGGIITEAFFGQGTRLTVV.

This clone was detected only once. The chain's CDR3 is CASLNRGVGYNEQFF. CDR3 DNA: TGTGCCAGCTTAAACAGGGGGGTAGGCTACAATGAGCAGTTCTTC. The rearrangement links TRBV28 to TRBJ2-1, with 8 bases aligning to TRBD1. Germline CDR1 is MDHEN and CDR2 is SYDVKM. V gave up 8 bases and J gave up 3 bases; unmatched junction bases: 9. There are 15 residues in the CDR3.

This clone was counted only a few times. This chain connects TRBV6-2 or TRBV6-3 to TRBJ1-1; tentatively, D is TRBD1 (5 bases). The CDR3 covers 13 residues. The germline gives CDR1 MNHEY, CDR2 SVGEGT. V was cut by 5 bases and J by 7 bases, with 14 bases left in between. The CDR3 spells CASSASGGFEAFF. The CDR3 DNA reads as TGTGCCAGCAGTGCCTCGGGGGGGTTTGAAGCTTTCTTT.

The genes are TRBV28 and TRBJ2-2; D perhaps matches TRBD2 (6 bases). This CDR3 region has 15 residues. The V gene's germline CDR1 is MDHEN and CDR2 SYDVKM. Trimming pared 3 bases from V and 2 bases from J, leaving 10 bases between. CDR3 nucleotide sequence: TGTGCCAGCAGTTTTCTGGGGACTAACACCGGGGAGCTGTTTTTT. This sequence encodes CASSFLGTNTGELFF.

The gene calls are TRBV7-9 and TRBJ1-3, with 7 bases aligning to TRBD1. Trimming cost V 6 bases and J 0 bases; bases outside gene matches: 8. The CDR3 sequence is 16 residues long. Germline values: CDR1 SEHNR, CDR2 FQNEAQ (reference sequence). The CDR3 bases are TGTGCCAGCAGGGACGGGACAGACTCCTCTGGAAACACCATATATTTT. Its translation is CASRDGTDSSGNTIYF.

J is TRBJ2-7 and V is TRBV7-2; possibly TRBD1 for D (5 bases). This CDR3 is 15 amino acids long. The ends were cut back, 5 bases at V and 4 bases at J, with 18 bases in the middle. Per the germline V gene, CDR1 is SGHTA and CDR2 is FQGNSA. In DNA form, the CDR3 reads TGTGCCAGCAGCACAGGATTGGGGTCGTCTTACGAGCAGTACTTC. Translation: CASSTGLGSSYEQYF. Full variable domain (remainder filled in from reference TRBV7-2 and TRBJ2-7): GAGVSQSPSNKVTEKGKDVELRCDPISGHTALYWYRQSLGQGLEFLIYFQGNSAPDKSGLPSDRFSAERTGGSVSTLTIQRTQQEDSAVYLCASSTGLGSSYEQYFGPGTRLTVT.

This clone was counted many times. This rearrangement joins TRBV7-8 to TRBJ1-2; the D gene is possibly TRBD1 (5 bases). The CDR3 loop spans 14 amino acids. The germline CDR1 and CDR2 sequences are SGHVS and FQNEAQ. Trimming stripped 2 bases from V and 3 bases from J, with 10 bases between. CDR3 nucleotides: TGTGCCAGCAGCTTATTGGGGCCATACTATGGCTACACCTTC. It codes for CASSLLGPYYGYTF.

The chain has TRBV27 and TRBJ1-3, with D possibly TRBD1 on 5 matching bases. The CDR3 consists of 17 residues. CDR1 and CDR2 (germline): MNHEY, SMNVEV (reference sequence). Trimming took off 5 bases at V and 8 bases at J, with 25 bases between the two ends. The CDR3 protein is CASSLRVPGGPGDTIYF. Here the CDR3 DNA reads TGTGCCAGCAGTCTGCGAGTTCCCGGGGGACCCGGGGACACCATATATTTT.

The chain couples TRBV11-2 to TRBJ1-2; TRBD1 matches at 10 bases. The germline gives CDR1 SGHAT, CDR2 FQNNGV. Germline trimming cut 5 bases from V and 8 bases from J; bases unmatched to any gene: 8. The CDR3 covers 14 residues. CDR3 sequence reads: CASSTGQGVSGYTF. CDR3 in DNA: TGTGCCAGCAGCACCGGACAGGGGGTGAGCGGCTACACCTTC.

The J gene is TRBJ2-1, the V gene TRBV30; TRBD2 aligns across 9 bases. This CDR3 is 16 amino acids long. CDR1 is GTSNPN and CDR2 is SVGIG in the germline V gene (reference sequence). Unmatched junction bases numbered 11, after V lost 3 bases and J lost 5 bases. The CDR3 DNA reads TGTGCCTGGAGACCGTGGGGACTAGCAAAAAACAATGAGCAGTTCTTC. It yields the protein CAWRPWGLAKNNEQFF.

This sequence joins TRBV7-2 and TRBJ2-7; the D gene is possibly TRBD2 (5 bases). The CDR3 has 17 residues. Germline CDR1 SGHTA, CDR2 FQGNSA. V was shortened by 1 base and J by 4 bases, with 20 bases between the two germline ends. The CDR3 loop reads CASSLDAGGPRKYEQYF. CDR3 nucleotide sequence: TGTGCCAGCAGCTTAGACGCTGGCGGGCCCCGTAAATACGAGCAGTACTTC. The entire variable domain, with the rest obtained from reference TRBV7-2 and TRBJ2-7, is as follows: GAGVSQSPSNKVTEKGKDVELRCDPISGHTALYWYRQSLGQGLEFLIYFQGNSAPDKSGLPSDRFSAERTGGSVSTLTIQRTQQEDSAVYLCASSLDAGGPRKYEQYFGPGTRLTVT.

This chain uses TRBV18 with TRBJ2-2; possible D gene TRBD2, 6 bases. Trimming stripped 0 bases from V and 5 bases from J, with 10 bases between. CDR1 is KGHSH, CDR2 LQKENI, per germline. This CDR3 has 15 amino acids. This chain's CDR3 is CASSPPAGTTGELFF. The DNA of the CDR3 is TGTGCCAGCTCACCACCGGCGGGGACGACCGGGGAGCTGTTTTTT.

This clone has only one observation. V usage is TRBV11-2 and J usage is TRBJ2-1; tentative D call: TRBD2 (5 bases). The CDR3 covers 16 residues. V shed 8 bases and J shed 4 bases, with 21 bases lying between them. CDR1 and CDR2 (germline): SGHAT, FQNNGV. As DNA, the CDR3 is TGTGCCAGCGCTGCGGTTGTGAGCGGTCCTTACAATGAGCAGTTCTTC. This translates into CASAAVVSGPYNEQFF.